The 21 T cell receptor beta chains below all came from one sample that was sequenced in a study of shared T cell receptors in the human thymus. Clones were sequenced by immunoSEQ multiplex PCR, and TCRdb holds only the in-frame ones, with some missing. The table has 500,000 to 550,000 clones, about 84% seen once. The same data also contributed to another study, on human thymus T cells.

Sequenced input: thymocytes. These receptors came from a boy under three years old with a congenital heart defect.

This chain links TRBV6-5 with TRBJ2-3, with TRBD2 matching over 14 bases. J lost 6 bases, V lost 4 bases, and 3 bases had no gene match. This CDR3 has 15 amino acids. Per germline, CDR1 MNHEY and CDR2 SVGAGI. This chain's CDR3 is CASSSGTSGSDTQYF. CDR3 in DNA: TGTGCCAGCAGTTCTGGGACTAGCGGGAGTGATACGCAGTATTTT.

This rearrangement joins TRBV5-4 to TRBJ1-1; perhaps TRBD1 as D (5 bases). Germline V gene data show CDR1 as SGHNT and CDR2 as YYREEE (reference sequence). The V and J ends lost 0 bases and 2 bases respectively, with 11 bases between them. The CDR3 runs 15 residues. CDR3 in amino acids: CASSLEAQGNTEAFF. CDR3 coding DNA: TGTGCCAGCAGCTTGGAGGCCCAGGGAAACACTGAAGCTTTCTTT.

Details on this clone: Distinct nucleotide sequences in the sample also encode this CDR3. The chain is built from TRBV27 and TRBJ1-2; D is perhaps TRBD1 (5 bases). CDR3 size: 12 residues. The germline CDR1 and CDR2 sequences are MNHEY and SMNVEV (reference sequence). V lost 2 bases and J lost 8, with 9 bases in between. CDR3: CASSLRGRGYTF. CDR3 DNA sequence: TGTGCCAGCAGTTTAAGGGGTCGGGGCTACACCTTC.

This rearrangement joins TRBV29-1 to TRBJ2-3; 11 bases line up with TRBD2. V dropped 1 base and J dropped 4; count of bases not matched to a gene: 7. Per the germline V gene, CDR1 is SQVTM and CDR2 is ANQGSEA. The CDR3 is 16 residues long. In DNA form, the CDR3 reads TGCAGCGTTGAAGGAAAGACTAGCGGGATCCCAGATACGCAGTATTTT. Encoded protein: CSVEGKTSGIPDTQYF.

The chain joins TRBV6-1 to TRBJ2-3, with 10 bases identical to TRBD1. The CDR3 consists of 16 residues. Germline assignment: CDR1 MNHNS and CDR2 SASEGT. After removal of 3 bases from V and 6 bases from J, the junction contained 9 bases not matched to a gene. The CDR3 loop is CASSEKPGQGRDTQYF. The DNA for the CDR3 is TGTGCCAGCAGTGAGAAACCGGGACAGGGGAGGGATACGCAGTATTTT.

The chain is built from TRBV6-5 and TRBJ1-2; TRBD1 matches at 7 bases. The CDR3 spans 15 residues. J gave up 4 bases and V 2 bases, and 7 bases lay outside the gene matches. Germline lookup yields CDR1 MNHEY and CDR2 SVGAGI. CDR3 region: CASSYLPGQSYGYTF. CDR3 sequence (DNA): TGTGCCAGCAGTTACCTTCCGGGACAGTCCTATGGCTACACCTTC.

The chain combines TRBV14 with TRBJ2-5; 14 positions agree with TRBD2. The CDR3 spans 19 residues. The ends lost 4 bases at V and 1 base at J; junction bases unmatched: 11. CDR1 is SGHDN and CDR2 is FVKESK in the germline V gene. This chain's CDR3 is CASSLSSTSGRAPQETQYF. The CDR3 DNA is TGTGCCAGCAGCCTCTCCTCGACTAGCGGGAGGGCCCCCCAAGAGACCCAGTACTTC. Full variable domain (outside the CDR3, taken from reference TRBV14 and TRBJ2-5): EAGVTQFPSHSVIEKGQTVTLRCDPISGHDNLYWYRRVMGKEIKFLLHFVKESKQDESGMPNNRFLAERTGGTYSTLKVQPAELEDSGVYFCASSLSSTSGRAPQETQYFGPGTRLLVL.

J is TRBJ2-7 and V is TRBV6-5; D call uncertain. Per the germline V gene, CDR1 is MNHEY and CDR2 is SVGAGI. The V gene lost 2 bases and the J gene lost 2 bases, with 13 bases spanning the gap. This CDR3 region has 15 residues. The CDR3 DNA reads TGTGCCAGCAGTTACGCGGCAGTTAACACCTACGAGCAGTACTTC. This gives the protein CASSYAAVNTYEQYF.

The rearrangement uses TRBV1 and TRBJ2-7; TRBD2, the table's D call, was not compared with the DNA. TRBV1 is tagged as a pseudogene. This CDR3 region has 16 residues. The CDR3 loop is CTSSQVRVAGNYEQYF. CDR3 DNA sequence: TGCACCAGCAGCCAAGTAAGAGTAGCGGGAAACTACGAGCAGTACTTC.

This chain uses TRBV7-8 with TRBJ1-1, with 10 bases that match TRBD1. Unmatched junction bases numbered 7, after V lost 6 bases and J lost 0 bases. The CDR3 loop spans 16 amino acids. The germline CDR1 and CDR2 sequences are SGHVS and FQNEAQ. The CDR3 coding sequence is TGTGCCAGCAGACGGGGGACAGGGGCTATGAACACTGAAGCTTTCTTT. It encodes CASRRGTGAMNTEAFF. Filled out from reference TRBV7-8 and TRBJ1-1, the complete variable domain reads GAGVSQSPRYKVAKRGQDVALRCDPISGHVSLFWYQQALGQGPEFLTYFQNEAQLDKSGLPSDRFFAERPEGSVSTLKIQRTQQEDSAVYLCASRRGTGAMNTEAFFGQGTRLTVV.

The CDR3 DNA follows: TGTGCCAGCAGTTTCACCCTCGCCGGGACAGGGGCACCCACTGAAGCTTTCTTT. It is translated as CASSFTLAGTGAPTEAFF. This chain uses TRBV27 with TRBJ1-1, with 10 nucleotides matching TRBD1. This CDR3 comprises 18 residues. The germline V gene encodes CDR1 MNHEY and CDR2 SMNVEV (reference sequence). V trimming: 3 bases; J trimming: 4 bases; junction bases outside the gene matches: 14.

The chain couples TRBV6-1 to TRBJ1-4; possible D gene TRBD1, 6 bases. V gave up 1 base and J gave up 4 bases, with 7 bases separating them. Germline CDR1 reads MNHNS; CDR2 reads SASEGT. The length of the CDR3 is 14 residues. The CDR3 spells CASSEGRGNEKLFF. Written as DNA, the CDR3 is TGTGCCAGCAGTGAAGGCAGGGGTAATGAAAAACTGTTTTTT.

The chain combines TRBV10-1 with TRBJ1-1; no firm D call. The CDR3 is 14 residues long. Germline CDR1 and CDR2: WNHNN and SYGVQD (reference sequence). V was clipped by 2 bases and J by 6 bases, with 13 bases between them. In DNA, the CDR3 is TGCGCCAGCAGTGAGAGGAGGGATAGGGCTGAAGCTTTCTTT. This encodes CASSERRDRAEAFF.

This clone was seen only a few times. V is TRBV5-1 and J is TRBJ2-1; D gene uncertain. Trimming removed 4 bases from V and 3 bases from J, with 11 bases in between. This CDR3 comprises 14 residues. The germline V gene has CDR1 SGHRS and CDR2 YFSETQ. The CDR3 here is CASSQPGDYNEQFF. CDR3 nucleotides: TGCGCCAGCAGCCAACCGGGTGACTACAATGAGCAGTTCTTC.

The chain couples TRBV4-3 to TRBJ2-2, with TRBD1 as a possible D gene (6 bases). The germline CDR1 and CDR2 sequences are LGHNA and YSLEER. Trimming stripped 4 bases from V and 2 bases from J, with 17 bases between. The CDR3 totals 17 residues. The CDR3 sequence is CASSPLVRTVNTGELFF. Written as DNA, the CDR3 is TGCGCCAGCAGCCCTCTTGTCAGGACAGTTAACACCGGGGAGCTGTTTTTT.

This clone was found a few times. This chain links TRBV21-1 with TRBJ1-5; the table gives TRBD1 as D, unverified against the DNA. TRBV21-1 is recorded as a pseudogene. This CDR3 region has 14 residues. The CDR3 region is CASSIGQTYQPQHF. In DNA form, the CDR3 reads TGTGCCAGCAGCATTGGACAGACCTATCAGCCCCAGCATTTT.

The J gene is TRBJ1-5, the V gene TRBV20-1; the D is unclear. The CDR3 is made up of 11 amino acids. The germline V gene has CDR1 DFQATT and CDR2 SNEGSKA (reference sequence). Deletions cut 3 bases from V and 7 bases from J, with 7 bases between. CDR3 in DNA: TGCAGTGCTAGTTACGGGCAGCCCCAGCATTTT. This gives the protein CSASYGQPQHF.

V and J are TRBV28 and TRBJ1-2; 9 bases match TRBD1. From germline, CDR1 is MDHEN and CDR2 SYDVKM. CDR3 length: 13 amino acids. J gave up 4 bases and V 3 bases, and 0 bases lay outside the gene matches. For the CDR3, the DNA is TGTGCCAGCAGTTTGGACAGGGGCTATGGCTACACCTTC. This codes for CASSLDRGYGYTF.

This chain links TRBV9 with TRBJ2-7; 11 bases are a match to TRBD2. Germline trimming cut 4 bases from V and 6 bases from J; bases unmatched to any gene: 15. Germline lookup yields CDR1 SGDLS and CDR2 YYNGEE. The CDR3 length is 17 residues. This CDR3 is CASSPRPLLAGEGEQYF. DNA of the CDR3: TGTGCCAGCAGCCCCCGACCCCTACTAGCGGGAGAGGGCGAGCAGTACTTC.

CDR3 in DNA: TGTGCCAGCAGCCAAACTAGCAAAGCCGGGGAGCTGTTTTTT. Translation: CASSQTSKAGELFF. The chain carries TRBV7-8 and TRBJ2-2, with D possibly matching TRBD2 (6 bases). CDR3 length: 14 amino acids. The germline CDR1 and CDR2 sequences are SGHVS and FQNEAQ. V lost 5 bases, J lost 6 bases, and 13 bases lay in between. Full variable domain (rest looked up from reference TRBV7-8 and TRBJ2-2): GAGVSQSPRYKVAKRGQDVALRCDPISGHVSLFWYQQALGQGPEFLTYFQNEAQLDKSGLPSDRFFAERPEGSVSTLKIQRTQQEDSAVYLCASSQTSKAGELFFGEGSRLTVL.

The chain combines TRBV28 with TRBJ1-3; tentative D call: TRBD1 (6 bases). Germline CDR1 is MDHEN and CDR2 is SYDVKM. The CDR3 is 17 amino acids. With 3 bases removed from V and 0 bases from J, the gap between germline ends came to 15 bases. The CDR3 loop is CASSLTPDRYSGNTIYF. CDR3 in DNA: TGTGCCAGCAGTTTGACACCCGACAGGTACTCTGGAAACACCATATATTTT.